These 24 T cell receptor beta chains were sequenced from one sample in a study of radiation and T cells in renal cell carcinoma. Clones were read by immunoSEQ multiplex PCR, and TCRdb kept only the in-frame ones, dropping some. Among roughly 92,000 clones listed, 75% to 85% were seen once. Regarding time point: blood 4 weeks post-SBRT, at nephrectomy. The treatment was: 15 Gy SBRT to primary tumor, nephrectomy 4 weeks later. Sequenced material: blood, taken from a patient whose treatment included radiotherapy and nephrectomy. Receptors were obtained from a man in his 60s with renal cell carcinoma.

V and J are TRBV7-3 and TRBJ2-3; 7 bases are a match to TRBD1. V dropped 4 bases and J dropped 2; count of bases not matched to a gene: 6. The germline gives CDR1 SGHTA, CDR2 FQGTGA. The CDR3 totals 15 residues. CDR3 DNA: TGTGCCAGCAGCTCACAGGGGATATTCACAGATACGCAGTATTTT. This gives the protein CASSSQGIFTDTQYF.

In DNA, the CDR3 is TGTGCCAGCAGTTTACTCCCGACAGGGTCCTACGAGCAGTACTTC. Translation gives CASSLLPTGSYEQYF. The chain recombines TRBV27 with TRBJ2-7; TRBD1 matches 7 bases. The CDR3 is 15 amino acids. V gave up 2 bases and J gave up 1 base; unmatched junction bases: 5. The germline gives CDR1 MNHEY, CDR2 SMNVEV (reference sequence).

CDR3 in DNA: TGCAGCGTTGAAAGGGTTATCGGGGGCGCAGGATACAATGAGCAGTTCTTC. It specifies CSVERVIGGAGYNEQFF. V is TRBV29-1 and J is TRBJ2-1, with D perhaps being TRBD1 or TRBD2 (6 bases each). Trimming shortened V by 2 bases and J by 4 bases, and 21 bases separated the two germline ends. The CDR3 length is 17 residues. Per the germline V gene, CDR1 is SQVTM and CDR2 is ANQGSEA.

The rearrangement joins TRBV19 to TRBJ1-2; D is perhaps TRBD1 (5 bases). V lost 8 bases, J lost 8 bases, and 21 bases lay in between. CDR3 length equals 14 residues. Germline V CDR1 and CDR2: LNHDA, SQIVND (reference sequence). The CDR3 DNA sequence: TGTGCCAGTTCAAATACAGGAGACACTTGGGGCTACACCTTC. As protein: CASSNTGDTWGYTF.

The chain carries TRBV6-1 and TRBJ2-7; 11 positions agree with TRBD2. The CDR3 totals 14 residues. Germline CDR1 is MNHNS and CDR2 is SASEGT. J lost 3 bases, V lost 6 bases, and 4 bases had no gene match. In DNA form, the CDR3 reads TGTGCCAGCAGGAGTAGCGGGAGGGTCTACGAGCAGTACTTC. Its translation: CASRSSGRVYEQYF.

CDR3 in DNA: TGTGCCAGCAGCTTAGGAGGGAGGGCCTACGAGCAGTACTTC. This encodes CASSLGGRAYEQYF. The V call is TRBV13, the J call TRBJ2-7; 7 positions match TRBD2. Trimming at V came to 0 bases and at J to 2 bases, leaving 1 base not matched to a gene. The CDR3 is 14 amino acids. Germline-derived CDR1 and CDR2 are PRHDT and FYEKMQ (reference sequence).

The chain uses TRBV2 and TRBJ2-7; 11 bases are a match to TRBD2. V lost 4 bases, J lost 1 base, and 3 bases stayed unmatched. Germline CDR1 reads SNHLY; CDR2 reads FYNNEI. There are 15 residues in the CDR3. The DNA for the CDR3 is TGTGCCAGCAGTGTCCGACTAGCGGGGTCCTACGAGCAGTACTTC. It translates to CASSVRLAGSYEQYF.

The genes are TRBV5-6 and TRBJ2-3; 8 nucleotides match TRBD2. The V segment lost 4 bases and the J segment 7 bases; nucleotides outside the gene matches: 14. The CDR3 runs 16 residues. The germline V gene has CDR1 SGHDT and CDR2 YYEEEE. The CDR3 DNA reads TGTGCCAGCAGCCGTGGACTAGCAACAGCCGGGAATACGCAGTATTTT. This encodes CASSRGLATAGNTQYF.

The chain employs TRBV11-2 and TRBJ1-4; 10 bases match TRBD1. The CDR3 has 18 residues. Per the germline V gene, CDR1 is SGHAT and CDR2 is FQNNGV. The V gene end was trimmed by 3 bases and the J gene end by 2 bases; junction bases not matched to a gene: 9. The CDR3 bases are TGTGCCAGCAGCTTTGGGCTATTGACAGGGGGCACTAATGAAAAACTGTTTTTT. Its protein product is CASSFGLLTGGTNEKLFF. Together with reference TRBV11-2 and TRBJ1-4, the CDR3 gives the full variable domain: EAGVAQSPRYKIIEKRQSVAFWCNPISGHATLYWYQQILGQGPKLLIQFQNNGVVDDSQLPKDRFSAERLKGVDSTLKIQPAKLEDSAVYLCASSFGLLTGGTNEKLFFGSGTQLSVL.

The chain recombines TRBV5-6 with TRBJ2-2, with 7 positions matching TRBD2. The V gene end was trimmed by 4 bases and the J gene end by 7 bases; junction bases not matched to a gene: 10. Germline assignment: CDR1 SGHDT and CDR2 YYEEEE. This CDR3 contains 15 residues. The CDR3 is CASSRRGGVGGELFF. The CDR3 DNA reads TGTGCCAGCAGCCGCCGGGGAGGGGTAGGCGGGGAGCTGTTTTTT.

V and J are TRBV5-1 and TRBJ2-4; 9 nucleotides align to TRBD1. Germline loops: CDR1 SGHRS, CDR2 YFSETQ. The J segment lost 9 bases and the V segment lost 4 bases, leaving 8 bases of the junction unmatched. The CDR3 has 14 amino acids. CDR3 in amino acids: CASSDRTGAGIQYF. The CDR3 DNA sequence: TGCGCCAGCAGCGATCGGACAGGGGCAGGCATTCAGTACTTC.

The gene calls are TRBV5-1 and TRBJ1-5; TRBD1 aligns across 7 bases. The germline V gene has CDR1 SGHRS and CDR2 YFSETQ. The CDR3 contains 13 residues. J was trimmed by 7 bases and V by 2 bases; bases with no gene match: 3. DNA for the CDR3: TGCGCCAGCAGCTTTTCAGGGGGACAGCCCCAGCATTTT. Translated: CASSFSGGQPQHF.

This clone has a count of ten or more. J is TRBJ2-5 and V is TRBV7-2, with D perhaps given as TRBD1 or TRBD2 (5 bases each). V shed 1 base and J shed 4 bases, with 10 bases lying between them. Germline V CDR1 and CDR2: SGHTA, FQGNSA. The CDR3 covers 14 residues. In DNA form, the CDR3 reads TGTGCCAGCAGCTTAGAGGCAGGGAGAGAGACCCAGTACTTC. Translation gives CASSLEAGRETQYF.

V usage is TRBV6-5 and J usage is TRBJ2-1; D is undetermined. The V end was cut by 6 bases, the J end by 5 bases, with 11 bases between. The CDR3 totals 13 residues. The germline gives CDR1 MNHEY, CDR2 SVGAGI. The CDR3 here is CASSRAPNNEQFF. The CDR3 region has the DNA TGTGCCAGCAGCCGCGCCCCAAACAATGAGCAGTTCTTC.

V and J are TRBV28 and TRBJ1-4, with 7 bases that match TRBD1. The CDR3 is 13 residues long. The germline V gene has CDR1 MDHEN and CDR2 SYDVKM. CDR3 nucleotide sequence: TGTGCAATCTCAGGGGGAGCTAATGAAAAACTGTTTTTT. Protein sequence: CAISGGANEKLFF.

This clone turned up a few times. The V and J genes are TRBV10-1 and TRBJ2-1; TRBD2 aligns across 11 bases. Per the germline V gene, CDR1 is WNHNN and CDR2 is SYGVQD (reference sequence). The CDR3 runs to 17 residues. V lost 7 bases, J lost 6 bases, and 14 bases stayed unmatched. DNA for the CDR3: TGCGCCAGCATCTTCAGACTAGCGGGAAGCGAACGCAATGAGCAGTTCTTC. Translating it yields CASIFRLAGSERNEQFF.

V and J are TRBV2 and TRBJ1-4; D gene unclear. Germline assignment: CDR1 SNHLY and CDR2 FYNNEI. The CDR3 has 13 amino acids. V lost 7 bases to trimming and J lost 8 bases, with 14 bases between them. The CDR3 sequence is CASTLTGPEKLFF. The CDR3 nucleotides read TGTGCCAGCACCCTAACTGGGCCGGAAAAACTGTTTTTT.

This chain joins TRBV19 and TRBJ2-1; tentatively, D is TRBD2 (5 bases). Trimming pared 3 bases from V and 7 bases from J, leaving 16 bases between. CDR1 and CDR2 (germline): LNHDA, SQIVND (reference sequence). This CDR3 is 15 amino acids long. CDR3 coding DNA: TGTGCCAGTAGTATTCAACTAGGTGGTGGGAATGAGCAGTTCTTC. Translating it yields CASSIQLGGGNEQFF. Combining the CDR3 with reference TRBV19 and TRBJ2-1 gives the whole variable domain DGGITQSPKYLFRKEGQNVTLSCEQNLNHDAMYWYRQDPGQGLRLIYYSQIVNDFQKGDIAEGYSVSREKKESFPLTVTSAQKNPTAFYLCASSIQLGGGNEQFFGPGTRLTVL.

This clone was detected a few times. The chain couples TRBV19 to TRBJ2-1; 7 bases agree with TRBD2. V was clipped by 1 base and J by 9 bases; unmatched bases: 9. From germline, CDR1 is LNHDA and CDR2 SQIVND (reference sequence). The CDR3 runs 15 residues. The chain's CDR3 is CASSIGERGLFEQFF. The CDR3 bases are TGTGCCAGTAGTATAGGGGAGCGGGGATTATTTGAGCAGTTCTTC.

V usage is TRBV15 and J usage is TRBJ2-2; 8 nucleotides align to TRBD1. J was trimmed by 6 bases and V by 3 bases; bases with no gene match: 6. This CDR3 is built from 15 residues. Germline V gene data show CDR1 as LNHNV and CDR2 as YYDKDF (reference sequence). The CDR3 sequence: CATSRDRAGSGELFF. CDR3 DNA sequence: TGTGCCACCAGCAGGGACAGGGCGGGGTCCGGGGAGCTGTTTTTT.

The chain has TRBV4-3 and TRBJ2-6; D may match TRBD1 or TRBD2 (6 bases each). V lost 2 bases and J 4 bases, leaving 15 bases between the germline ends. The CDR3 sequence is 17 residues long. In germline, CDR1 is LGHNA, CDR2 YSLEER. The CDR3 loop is CASSQMIEGGGANVLTF. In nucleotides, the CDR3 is TGCGCCAGCAGCCAAATGATAGAGGGGGGCGGGGCCAACGTCCTGACTTTC.

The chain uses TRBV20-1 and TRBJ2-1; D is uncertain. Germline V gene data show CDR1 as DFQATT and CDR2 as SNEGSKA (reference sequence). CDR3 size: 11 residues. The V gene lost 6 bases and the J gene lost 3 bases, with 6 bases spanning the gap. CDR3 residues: CSAPLYNEQFF. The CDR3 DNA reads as TGCAGTGCCCCACTCTACAATGAGCAGTTCTTC.

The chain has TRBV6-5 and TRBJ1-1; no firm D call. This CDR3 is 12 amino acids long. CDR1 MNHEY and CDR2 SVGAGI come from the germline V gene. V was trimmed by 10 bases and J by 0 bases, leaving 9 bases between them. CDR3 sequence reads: CATPLVNTEAFF. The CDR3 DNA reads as TGTGCCACCCCCTTGGTGAACACTGAAGCTTTCTTT.

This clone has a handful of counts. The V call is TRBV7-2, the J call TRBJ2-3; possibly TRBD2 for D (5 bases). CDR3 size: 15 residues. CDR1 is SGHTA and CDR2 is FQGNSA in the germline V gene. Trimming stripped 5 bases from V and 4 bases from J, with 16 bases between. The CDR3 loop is CASSPEARESDTQYF. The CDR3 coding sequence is TGTGCCAGCAGCCCGGAGGCTAGGGAGTCAGATACGCAGTATTTT.